This T cell receptor beta chain was documented in a study of early T cells in non-severe SARS-CoV-2 infection. Points from the study as a whole: VDJdb matching favored anti-spike CD8 responses, missing private and CD4 specificities.

At least ten counts were recorded for this clonotype. Antigen: not known. Individual cDNA molecules carried attached unique molecular identifiers. TCRdb reanalysed the 5' RACE reads using MiXCR and keeps one entry per CDR3 protein. The sample includes 100,000 to 140,000 distinct CDR3 sequences, over 8.5% of them seen just once. The clonotype comes from an adult who was a healthcare worker with PCR-confirmed SARS-CoV-2 infection or an uninfected control (not recorded which). The sequencing sample was made of whole blood.

Written as DNA, the CDR3 is TGTGCCAGCAGGCCTTTGAGTTTGGCCAACACCATATATTTT. It is translated as CASRPLSLANTIYF. The rearrangement uses TRBV28 and TRBJ1-3; D not resolved. Germline CDR1 and CDR2: MDHEN and SYDVKM. V was shortened by 6 bases and J by 7 bases, with 16 bases between the two germline ends. The CDR3 consists of 14 residues.